This T cell receptor beta chain came from a study of vaccination and CD4 T cells after COVID-19. The wider study: After nasal swab PCR-confirmed SARS-CoV-2, roughly ten convalescents had mild disease and one severe. Findings and limits, study-wide: Convalescent patients' median share of reactive clones seen only post-vaccination was 70% to 90%.

About this clonotype itself: Its antigen is not known.

Regarding treatment: roughly 10-day PBMC culture with coronavirus spike peptide pools or control peptides (ViraFEST assay). The CDR3 has 11 residues. Germline V CDR1 and CDR2: DFQATT, SNEGSKA (reference sequence). Cultured CD4+ T-cell DNA underwent Oncomine TCR Beta short-read sequencing. Scientists extracted genomic DNA from CD4+ T cells grown in culture. TCRdb itself ran the PCR reads through MiXCR, one entry per CDR3 protein. Of about 18,000 distinct CDR3 sequences detected, approximately 70% appear once; the ten largest clones hold 4.5% to 7%. The V call is TRBV20-1, the J call TRBJ1-1; a weak D match, TRBD1 (5 bases). Specimen: CD4+ T cells from blood, cultured in vitro. The TCR originated in a human donor who had recovered from COVID-19. The chain's CDR3 is CRPGPRGEAFF. In nucleotides, the CDR3 is TGCAGGCCGGGACCGCGGGGTGAAGCTTTCTTT.